This TCR beta chain came from a study of human T cells and chemical hapten exposure. CDR1 is MDHEN and CDR2 is SYDVKM in the germline V gene. The CDR3 is made up of 14 amino acids. With 7 bases clipped from V and 1 base from J, the junction kept 3 bases outside the gene matches. Specified time point: patch test 1, 2 weeks after DPC sensitization. Specified treatment: therapeutic diphenylcyclopropenone sensitization with weekly scalp DPC. Sequencing started from total RNA isolated from unfractionated whole blood. This clonotype was counted many times. In the library, unique molecular identifiers were attached to individual cDNA molecules. TCRdb reprocessed the RACE reads via MiXCR and lists one record per CDR3 protein. Among tens of thousands of distinct CDR3 sequences, approximately 9.9% were seen once, and the ten largest hold less than 2%.

The specimen comprised whole blood, sampled in connection with sensitization to the hapten diphenylcyclopropenone (DPC). This rearrangement joins TRBV28 to TRBJ2-1; 8 bases agree with TRBD1. This clonotype was obtained from a woman in her thirties or forties with alopecia areata. Some clones in this sample may be carry-over from other donors' samples. CDR3 protein: CASTGGVSYNEQFF. In DNA form, the CDR3 reads TGTGCCAGCACAGGGGGCGTTTCCTACAATGAGCAGTTCTTC.